This T cell receptor beta chain was captured in a study of CD8+ T cells in alopecia areata listed by TCRdb under 2018. Background on the whole study: The treated patients took part in an open-label pilot trial in which moderate-to-severe alopecia areata was treated with oral tofacitinib at 5 to 10 mg twice daily. Tofacitinib was administered for 6 to 18 months, and 6 months of follow-up off drug were then conducted to assess delayed response and recurrence. TCRbeta CDR3 regions were amplified by immunoSEQ multiplex PCR using 35 Vbeta forward and 13 Jbeta reverse primers. RNA was extracted with the PAXgene miRNA kit for fixed scalp, the miRNeasy kit for PBMCs, and the RNeasy kit for mouse skin. The SALT score, which quantifies the percentage of affected scalp surface area, was used to measure disease severity in treated patients. In humans, TCRbeta sequencing was performed on scalp tissue and on sorted CD4+ and CD8+ peripheral blood T cells from healthy controls and from patients with patchy or totalis/universalis alopecia areata. To study T cell clonal expansion in alopecia areata, the researchers applied high-throughput TCRbeta sequencing to both the C3H/HeJ mouse model and human patients. Scalp clonality was compared across normal scalp (n=4), patchy alopecia areata scalp (n=8), and alopecia totalis/universalis scalp (n=8). Patients on tofacitinib were biopsied at baseline and after 4 and 24 weeks of treatment, and several of the patients also had a later scalp biopsy. Results the study describes overall, beyond this receptor: Scalp TCR repertoire analysis is complicated because resident alphabeta T cells in normal human skin are also sequenced, whereas mouse skin is dominated by gammadelta T cells. With tofacitinib, both scalp clonality and the number of expanded CD8+ clones among the top 100 scalp clones went down significantly. TCR sequences shared between patients were less clear than in mice, possibly partly because of HLA diversity in the patient population. Because the treated cohort was small and had only one nonresponder, larger studies are needed to examine links between baseline CD8+ expansion and response. During tofacitinib treatment, many expanded lesional clones stuck around in both scalp and blood, and this persistence may partly explain why relapse happens after treatment is stopped. Higher clonality and more expanded CD8+ clones were observed in lesional scalp than in normal scalp, particularly in alopecia totalis/universalis, a finding suggestive of antigenic drive.

Libraries were made using the immunoSEQ multiplex PCR assay. RNA was extracted from all samples and reverse transcribed into cDNA, which served as template for TCR sequencing. First-strand cDNA was synthesized with SuperScript III using a 2:1 mix of oligo-dT and random hexamers. A synthetic immune receptor repertoire was used to assess amplification bias, and residual bias was removed computationally. In the source study's methods: After raw reads were preprocessed to remove errors, the CDR3 was defined following IMGT conventions as running from the conserved cysteine to phenylalanine. To get clonality, Shannon entropy was normalized by log2 of the number of productive unique TCRs and the result was subtracted from 1. Whether each scalp clone was CD4 or CD8 was inferred by checking scalp TCRbeta sequences against the CD4 and CD8 repertoires from sorted blood. What TCRdb holds here is the immuneACCESS table cut down to in-frame rearrangements. Part of the clones is not present; checked against another copy, under half of the missing clones reflect an unresolved V gene, and the others are unexplained. From that table come the V and J calls and clone size; the DNA was used to work out D and trimming. Here the sample has roughly 210,000 clones; roughly 40% occur a single time. The ten top clones hold approximately 2.4% of the sample.

The junction shows trimming of 3 bases on V and 17 bases on J, plus 16 bases between the germline ends. CDR1 is given as GTSNPN and CDR2 as SVGIG, both from the germline V gene (reference sequence). The CDR3 runs 11 residues from the cysteine to the phenylalanine. This entry keeps only the CDR3 DNA: 33 bases, framed from base 1. Concerning this clone itself: It lacks a known antigen. No base quality values were provided; no much bigger clone lies one nucleotide off.

The treatment or condition label corresponds to: oral pan-JAK inhibitor, 5-10 mg twice daily. From alopecia areata patients, peripheral blood was collected along with lesional scalp punch biopsies. PBMCs were isolated by density centrifugation and stained for CD3, CD4 and CD8, and CD4+ and CD8+ T cells were sorted on a FACSAria. The sequence joins TRBV30 to TRBJ1-4; the D gene is perhaps TRBD1, from 5 matching bases. The receptor was derived from a human donor with alopecia areata. Source: CD4+ T cells sorted from blood, taken at approximately week 36, from a patient treated with tofacitinib. The encoded CDR3 is CAWSLGRECFF. In nucleotides, the sequence is TGTGCCTGGAGCCTCGGCAGGGAGTGTTTTTTT.